Presented here are 31 T cell receptor beta chains from one specimen sequenced in a study of blood T cell repertoires in COVID-19. TCRdb's table, derived via immunoSEQ multiplex PCR, lists solely in-frame clones and lacks some. The repertoire has about 110,000 clones, roughly four fifths of them found once; the top ten carry 6.2%. The source material was peripheral blood. The origin of the receptors is a man older than 75 with COVID-19, enrolled during active disease.

The J gene is TRBJ1-2, the V gene TRBV25-1; D is perhaps TRBD1 (6 bases). Trimming cost V 6 bases and J 5 bases, with 22 bases left between them. The CDR3 length is 16 residues. Germline CDR1 MGHDK, CDR2 SYGVNS. The CDR3 DNA reads as TGTGCCAGCAGCTCAAGCGGGACACAAGCGTGGTATGGCTACACCTTC. Translation: CASSSSGTQAWYGYTF.

The chain uses TRBV4-2 and TRBJ2-3; 10 nucleotides align to TRBD1. Losses at the gene ends were 5 bases for V and 2 bases for J; bases not matched to a gene: 4. CDR1 is LGHNA and CDR2 is YNFKEQ in the germline V gene. This CDR3 is built from 15 residues. CDR3 in DNA: TGTGCCAGCAGCACCGGGACAGGGGACACAGATACGCAGTATTTT. Protein product: CASSTGTGDTDTQYF.

The chain carries TRBV7-2 and TRBJ2-7; 7 bases agree with TRBD1. The CDR3 loop spans 14 amino acids. Looked up from germline, CDR1 is SGHTA and CDR2 is FQGNSA. Germline trimming cut 3 bases from V and 1 base from J; bases unmatched to any gene: 3. As DNA, the CDR3 is TGTGCCAGCAGCTTTACCAGGGGGTCCTACGAGCAGTACTTC. Amino acid sequence: CASSFTRGSYEQYF.

The chain has TRBV3-1 (or the pseudogene TRBV3-2) and TRBJ1-1, with unresolved D. The V end lost 2 bases, the J end lost 10 bases, and 14 bases lay between the germline ends. CDR3 length: 13 residues. Germline lookup yields CDR1 LGHDT and CDR2 YNNKEL (reference sequence). CDR3 loop: CASSQTDVGGAFF. In DNA, the CDR3 is TGTGCCAGCAGCCAAACGGATGTCGGCGGAGCTTTCTTT.

This clone appeared once. V usage is TRBV9 and J usage is TRBJ2-1, with TRBD1 identical over 11 bases. The germline CDR1 and CDR2 sequences are SGDLS and YYNGEE. The V segment lost 0 bases and the J segment 9 bases; nucleotides outside the gene matches: 14. There are 18 residues in the CDR3. The CDR3 here is CASSVGLMWDRGAGEQFF. In DNA, the CDR3 is TGTGCCAGCAGCGTAGGTTTGATGTGGGACAGGGGGGCGGGTGAGCAGTTCTTC.

This clone was detected only once. V gene TRBV6-5 combines with J gene TRBJ2-2; D not resolved. Germline V lookup: CDR1 MNHEY, CDR2 SVGAGI. The CDR3 length is 13 residues. Trimming stripped 2 bases from V and 4 bases from J, with 5 bases between. The CDR3 coding sequence is TGTGCCAGCAGTTACACACCCACCGGGGAGCTGTTTTTT. Amino acids: CASSYTPTGELFF.

The gene calls are TRBV2 and TRBJ2-3, with D tentatively TRBD2 (5 bases). This CDR3 is 13 amino acids long. The germline V gene has CDR1 SNHLY and CDR2 FYNNEI. Trimming cost V 5 bases and J 8 bases, with 14 bases left between them. The DNA of the CDR3 is TGTGCCAGCAGTCCGGGAATGAGGGCTACGCAGTATTTT. Encoded protein: CASSPGMRATQYF. Using reference TRBV2 and TRBJ2-3 for the parts outside the CDR3, the full variable domain is EPEVTQTPSHQVTQMGQEVILRCVPISNHLYFYWYRQILGQKVEFLVSFYNNEISEKSEIFDDQFSVERPDGSNFTLKIRSTKLEDSAMYFCASSPGMRATQYFGPGTRLTVL.

For this clone: The germline gene is not matched at one end of the junction; a read error may be the cause. The rearrangement joins TRBV2 to TRBJ2-5, with TRBD2 matching 13 bases. Germline-derived CDR1 and CDR2 are SNHLY and FYNNEI. CDR3 length: 12 residues. CDR3 coding DNA: TGTGCCAGTCGGACTAGCGGGAGCTCCCTGAACTTC. Encoded protein: CASRTSGSSLNF.

The genes are TRBV13 and TRBJ1-1; D unclear. V shed 5 bases and J shed 4 bases, with 11 bases lying between them. CDR3 length equals 13 residues. Germline V gene lookup returns CDR1 PRHDT and CDR2 FYEKMQ (reference sequence). CDR3 DNA: TGTGCCAGCAGCCCCCGCCCGGGCACTGAAGCTTTCTTT. Its protein is CASSPRPGTEAFF.

This clone is a singleton in its sample. The chain has TRBV6-5 and TRBJ2-7, with a weak D call TRBD1 (5 bases). Germline CDR1 and CDR2: MNHEY and SVGAGI. The CDR3 length is 13 residues. Trimming cost V 1 base and J 6 bases, with 10 bases left between them. CDR3 sequence (DNA): TGTGCCAGCAGTTACTACCAGGGCGCCGAGCAGTACTTC. Its translation: CASSYYQGAEQYF.

J is TRBJ2-1 and V is TRBV6-2 or TRBV6-3; the D gene is possibly TRBD2 (6 bases). The ends were cut back, 4 bases at V and 0 bases at J, with 10 bases in the middle. Germline V CDR1 and CDR2: MNHEY, SVGEGT. CDR3 length equals 15 residues. The CDR3 DNA follows: TGTGCCAGCAGTTTAGCGGCACCCTCCTACAATGAGCAGTTCTTC. Protein product: CASSLAAPSYNEQFF.

This chain connects TRBV5-5 to TRBJ2-4, with 7 bases matching TRBD1. This CDR3 region has 19 residues. Germline V gene lookup returns CDR1 SGHKS and CDR2 YYEKEE (reference sequence). V lost 3 bases and J lost 1; bases outside the gene matches: 16. The CDR3 loop is CASSSPALSTGIAKNIQYF. The CDR3, as DNA: TGTGCCAGCAGCTCCCCTGCACTCTCGACAGGGATCGCCAAAAACATTCAGTACTTC.

This rearrangement joins TRBV6-5 to TRBJ2-3, with 7 nucleotides matching TRBD2. CDR1 is MNHEY and CDR2 is SVGAGI in the germline V gene. The CDR3 is 15 amino acids. Unmatched junction bases numbered 10, after V lost 8 bases and J lost 2 bases. The CDR3 DNA reads as TGTGCCAGCTCGCCTAGCGGAGTCTTCACAGATACGCAGTATTTT. It codes for CASSPSGVFTDTQYF.

This rearrangement joins TRBV4-1 to TRBJ2-2; 10 bases are a match to TRBD2. Germline-derived CDR1 and CDR2 are MGHRA and YSYEKL. The CDR3 has 19 amino acids. The J segment lost 8 bases and the V segment lost 2 bases, leaving 17 bases of the junction unmatched. CDR3 residues: CASSQSFTGLAILGGELFF. Here the CDR3 DNA reads TGCGCCAGCAGCCAATCGTTTACGGGACTAGCGATTCTAGGGGGGGAGCTGTTTTTT.

The chain uses TRBV19 and TRBJ2-2; D not certain. The CDR3 is made up of 14 amino acids. The ends were cut back, 6 bases at V and 0 bases at J, with 8 bases in the middle. Germline CDR1 LNHDA, CDR2 SQIVND (reference sequence). In nucleotides, the CDR3 is TGTGCCAGTAGACCGGGTGCGAACACCGGGGAGCTGTTTTTT. It encodes CASRPGANTGELFF.

This clone was detected once. The chain has TRBV18 and TRBJ1-2, with D uncertain. CDR3 length equals 14 residues. V shed 2 bases and J shed 4 bases, with 11 bases lying between them. From germline, CDR1 is KGHSH and CDR2 LQKENI. Written as DNA, the CDR3 is TGTGCCAGCTCACCAGCCTCGGAGGGCTATGGCTACACCTTC. Residues: CASSPASEGYGYTF.

V gene TRBV6-5 combines with J gene TRBJ1-1; 7 bases line up with TRBD1. Trimming removed 6 bases from V and 4 bases from J; junction bases left unmatched: 5. The germline CDR1 and CDR2 sequences are MNHEY and SVGAGI. The CDR3 runs to 13 residues. This CDR3 reads CASRLTGSTEAFF. The CDR3 DNA follows: TGTGCCAGCAGACTGACAGGGAGCACTGAAGCTTTCTTT.

Only a few counts were recorded for this clone. V is TRBV11-1 and J is TRBJ1-1, with a possible D match to TRBD1 (6 bases). Germline V CDR1 and CDR2: SGHAT, FQDESV (reference sequence). The CDR3 is 14 residues long. Trimming stripped 3 bases from V and 1 base from J, with 9 bases between. The CDR3 DNA sequence: TGTGCCAGCAGCTTCGGGACACCGAACACTGAAGCTTTCTTT. This translates into CASSFGTPNTEAFF.

J is TRBJ2-1 and V is TRBV20-1; D gene ambiguous. The ends were cut back, 2 bases at V and 6 bases at J, with 5 bases in the middle. Per germline, CDR1 DFQATT and CDR2 SNEGSKA (reference sequence). This CDR3 spans 11 amino acids. CDR3 sequence: CSARNGNEQFF. CDR3 nucleotides: TGCAGTGCTAGAAACGGCAATGAGCAGTTCTTC.

In DNA, the CDR3 is TGTGCCAGCAGCTTAATCCTCCAGGATACGCAGTATTTT. Its translation: CASSLILQDTQYF. The V call is TRBV11-2, the J call TRBJ2-3; D not resolved. The CDR3 extends over 13 amino acids. Trimming took 2 bases from V and 6 from J, leaving 9 bases between them. Per germline, CDR1 SGHAT and CDR2 FQNNGV.

This clone has a single count. The V gene is TRBV11-2, the J gene TRBJ2-5; the match to TRBD2 covers 7 bases. Germline V gene lookup returns CDR1 SGHAT and CDR2 FQNNGV. The CDR3 sequence is 14 residues long. V dropped 5 bases and J dropped 6; count of bases not matched to a gene: 9. The CDR3 sequence: CASSRGLGLQTQYF. In DNA form, the CDR3 reads TGTGCCAGCAGCCGTGGACTAGGTTTGCAGACCCAGTACTTC.

Of note for this clone: The sample has other DNA sequences that encode this CDR3 too. The chain couples TRBV28 to TRBJ1-2; D not resolved. V lost 5 bases and J 2 bases, leaving 6 bases between the germline ends. The CDR3 contains 12 residues. CDR1 and CDR2 (germline): MDHEN, SYDVKM. CDR3 sequence: CASSRGNYGYTF. The CDR3, as DNA: TGTGCCAGCAGTCGGGGAAACTATGGCTACACCTTC.

The sample holds one count of this clone. J is TRBJ1-5 and V is TRBV6-5, with 9 bases identical to TRBD1. Germline CDR1 MNHEY, CDR2 SVGAGI. The V gene end was trimmed by 6 bases and the J gene end by 3 bases; junction bases not matched to a gene: 6. CDR3 size: 15 residues. The CDR3 region is CASSLDRGPNQPQHF. CDR3 in DNA: TGTGCCAGCAGCCTGGACAGGGGCCCCAATCAGCCCCAGCATTTT.

This chain joins TRBV28 and TRBJ1-4; 7 nucleotides line up with TRBD1. Germline V gene lookup returns CDR1 MDHEN and CDR2 SYDVKM. The trim removed 7 bases at V and 8 bases at J, leaving 10 bases unmatched. This CDR3 contains 14 residues. CDR3 sequence: CASTSPGGREKLFF. CDR3 coding DNA: TGTGCCAGCACCTCGCCAGGGGGTAGAGAAAAACTGTTTTTT.

For this clone: Other DNA sequences in the sample encode the same CDR3. J is TRBJ2-7 and V is TRBV19; D is perhaps TRBD2 (6 bases). The CDR3 runs to 14 residues. CDR1 is LNHDA, CDR2 SQIVND, per germline (reference sequence). Between the trimmed V and J ends, which lost 1 base and 0 bases, there was a span of 7 bases. The CDR3 sequence is CASSIGGTSYEQYF. CDR3 bases: TGTGCCAGTAGTATAGGCGGGACCTCCTACGAGCAGTACTTC.

The genes are TRBV2 and TRBJ1-2; D is unresolved. This CDR3 spans 13 amino acids. The V gene's germline CDR1 is SNHLY and CDR2 FYNNEI. Trimming removed 4 bases at V and 2 bases at J, with 8 bases between. DNA of the CDR3: TGTGCCAGCAGTGCGGCGGTAAACTATGGCTACACCTTC. It translates to CASSAAVNYGYTF.

V usage is TRBV7-9 and J usage is TRBJ2-1, with 9 bases that match TRBD2. After removal of 0 bases from V and 9 bases from J, the junction contained 6 bases not matched to a gene. The CDR3 is made up of 15 amino acids. Germline lookup yields CDR1 SEHNR and CDR2 FQNEAQ (reference sequence). CDR3 DNA sequence: TGTGCCAGCAGCTTAGCCATAGCGGGAGAGGGTGAGCAGTTCTTC. The encoded protein is CASSLAIAGEGEQFF.

The rearrangement links TRBV6-5 to TRBJ1-2; weak D call: TRBD1 (5 bases). Looked up from germline, CDR1 is MNHEY and CDR2 is SVGAGI. V shed 3 bases and J shed 5 bases, with 10 bases lying between them. The CDR3 spans 13 residues. CDR3 nucleotides: TGTGCCAGCAGTTATTCAGGGTGGTATGGCTACACCTTC. Protein sequence: CASSYSGWYGYTF.

J is TRBJ1-2 and V is TRBV28; TRBD1 agrees at 7 bases. V trimming: 5 bases; J trimming: 5 bases; junction bases outside the gene matches: 5. Germline CDR1 reads MDHEN; CDR2 reads SYDVKM. The CDR3 has 13 residues. In DNA form, the CDR3 reads TGTGCCAGCAGTCGGGGACAGCTTTATGGCTACACCTTC. Amino acid sequence: CASSRGQLYGYTF.

The CDR3 is CASSLGRTALFF. CDR3 sequence (DNA): TGTGCCAGCAGCTTAGGGAGGACCGCGCTATTCTTC. The chain couples TRBV7-2 to TRBJ2-1; D possibly corresponds to TRBD2 (5 bases). Trimming stripped 1 base from V and 16 bases from J, with 14 bases between. Looked up from germline, CDR1 is SGHTA and CDR2 is FQGNSA. This CDR3 contains 12 residues.

CDR3 residues: CASSVKSSGYNEQFF. CDR3 bases: TGTGCCAGCAGCGTAAAATCTAGCGGCTACAATGAGCAGTTCTTC. This chain uses TRBV9 with TRBJ2-1; 7 positions match TRBD2. V trimming: 1 base; J trimming: 3 bases; junction bases outside the gene matches: 4. The CDR3 runs to 15 residues. Germline V gene sequence: CDR1 SGDLS, CDR2 YYNGEE. The full variable domain, in which reference TRBV9 and TRBJ2-1 provide the parts outside the CDR3, is DSGVTQTPKHLITATGQRVTLRCSPRSGDLSVYWYQQSLDQGLQFLIQYYNGEERAKGNILERFSAQQFPDLHSELNLSSLELGDSALYFCASSVKSSGYNEQFFGPGTRLTVL.